The 22 T cell receptor beta chains below come from one sample, sequenced in a study of blood T cell repertoires in COVID-19. Using immunoSEQ multiplex PCR, the repertoire was profiled, and TCRdb retains in-frame clones only, with some absent. The sample has 250,000 or so clones, 88% seen once. Sequencing was carried out using peripheral blood. These receptors came from a woman aged 30 to 39 with acute or convalescent COVID-19.

This chain uses TRBV14 with TRBJ1-1; D is perhaps TRBD1 (5 bases). CDR1 and CDR2 from the germline V gene are SGHDN and FVKESK. V was cut by 1 base and J by 10 bases, with 13 bases left in between. The CDR3 runs to 13 residues. The CDR3 nucleotides are TGTGCCAGCAGCCAAGGGCGGGGCCTCGGAGCTTTCTTT. This encodes CASSQGRGLGAFF.

The chain has TRBV7-9 and TRBJ2-1, with TRBD2 matching 9 bases. CDR1 is SEHNR and CDR2 is FQNEAQ in the germline V gene (reference sequence). V trimming: 10 bases; J trimming: 3 bases; junction bases outside the gene matches: 13. The CDR3 extends over 16 amino acids. The CDR3 bases are TGTGCCACGGAAGAGCTCTCTAGCGGGGTCTACAATGAGCAGTTCTTC. Translation gives CATEELSSGVYNEQFF.

The V gene is TRBV6-4, the J gene TRBJ2-3; TRBD1 aligns across 8 bases. The CDR3 spans 15 residues. Germline loops: CDR1 MRHNA, CDR2 SNTAGT. Trimming took 4 bases from V and 4 from J; bases not matched to a gene: 7. The CDR3 region has the DNA TGTGCCAGCAGTGGGCGGGGACAGGAGGCAGATACGCAGTATTTT. Translated, it gives CASSGRGQEADTQYF.

V and J are TRBV7-6 and TRBJ2-1; D is unresolved. CDR1 and CDR2 from the germline V gene are SGHVS and FNYEAQ. V was cut by 6 bases and J by 0 bases, with 18 bases left in between. The CDR3 is made up of 17 amino acids. In DNA form, the CDR3 reads TGTGCCAGCAGGCCAACCTTTCGCGGAGACTCCTACAATGAGCAGTTCTTC. This encodes CASRPTFRGDSYNEQFF.

The chain has TRBV4-2 and TRBJ1-3; D uncertain. Trimming pared 0 bases from V and 0 bases from J, leaving 9 bases between. CDR3 size: 16 residues. Germline values: CDR1 LGHNA, CDR2 YNFKEQ. CDR3 sequence: CASSQDGQVSGNTIYF. Here the CDR3 DNA reads TGTGCCAGCAGCCAAGATGGTCAGGTCTCTGGAAACACCATATATTTT.

The chain has TRBV10-3 and TRBJ1-3; D is unresolved. Germline CDR1 ENHRY, CDR2 SYGVKD. CDR3 size: 11 residues. V was trimmed by 8 bases and J by 4 bases, leaving 6 bases between them. CDR3 in amino acids: CAIREGNTIYF. The CDR3 DNA reads TGTGCCATCCGGGAGGGAAACACCATATATTTT.

V gene TRBV12-3 or TRBV12-4 combines with J gene TRBJ2-3; a possible D gene is TRBD1 (6 bases). The CDR3 contains 13 residues. Trimming took off 5 bases at V and 4 bases at J, with 10 bases between the two ends. The chain's CDR3 is CASSLNRADTQYF. CDR3 DNA: TGTGCCAGCAGTCTTAACAGGGCAGATACGCAGTATTTT.

V and J are TRBV7-9 and TRBJ1-6; the D gene is possibly TRBD1 (6 bases). This CDR3 contains 18 residues. V was trimmed by 5 bases and J by 0 bases, leaving 17 bases between them. CDR1 is SEHNR and CDR2 is FQNEAQ in the germline V gene (reference sequence). The CDR3 bases are TGTGCCAGCAGCCCCCCCACAGGGACTAGCTCCTATAATTCACCCCTCCACTTT. Protein sequence: CASSPPTGTSSYNSPLHF.

The chain links TRBV6-2 or TRBV6-3 to TRBJ1-2, with a possible D match to TRBD1 (5 bases). This CDR3 spans 13 amino acids. Germline V CDR1 and CDR2: MNHEY, SVGEGT. Trimming took off 2 bases at V and 4 bases at J, with 8 bases between the two ends. The CDR3 sequence is CASSYRQFYGYTF. As DNA, the CDR3 is TGTGCCAGCAGTTACAGACAGTTCTATGGCTACACCTTC.

V usage is TRBV7-2 and J usage is TRBJ2-7; D perhaps matches TRBD2 (5 bases). V was trimmed by 6 bases and J by 0 bases, leaving 12 bases between them. Germline V lookup: CDR1 SGHTA, CDR2 FQGNSA. The CDR3 totals 14 residues. The CDR3 sequence is CASRMTGSSYEQYF. The CDR3 nucleotides are TGTGCCAGCAGGATGACGGGGTCCTCCTACGAGCAGTACTTC.

This clone has just a few counts. The CDR3 reads CASRRTGRNNEQFF. The CDR3 DNA sequence: TGTGCCAGCAGAAGGACAGGGAGGAACAATGAGCAGTTCTTC. This chain joins TRBV6-5 and TRBJ2-1, with TRBD1 matching over 8 bases. CDR1 MNHEY and CDR2 SVGAGI come from the germline V gene. CDR3 length: 14 amino acids. The V and J ends lost 6 bases and 5 bases, in that order; junction bases with no gene match: 6.

The chain is built from TRBV3-1 (or the pseudogene TRBV3-2) and TRBJ2-7, with D unresolved. The ends were cut back, 6 bases at V and 4 bases at J, with 7 bases in the middle. From germline, CDR1 is LGHDT and CDR2 YNNKEL (reference sequence). There are 11 residues in the CDR3. The CDR3 is CASSSLYEQYF. CDR3 DNA: TGTGCCAGCAGTTCCCTATACGAGCAGTACTTC.

The chain joins TRBV30 to TRBJ2-5; D not resolved. Germline V lookup: CDR1 GTSNPN, CDR2 SVGIG (reference sequence). The CDR3 loop spans 13 amino acids. V was clipped by 1 base and J by 5 bases, with 11 bases between them. CDR3 coding DNA: TGTGCCTGGAGTGCCGGGTTGAGGGAGACCCAGTACTTC. As protein: CAWSAGLRETQYF.

The chain links TRBV29-1 to TRBJ2-3; TRBD1 aligns across 9 bases. CDR1 is SQVTM, CDR2 ANQGSEA, per germline. The CDR3 loop spans 15 amino acids. J lost 2 bases, V lost 6 bases, and 9 bases had no gene match. The CDR3 reads CSVGGGQGSTDTQYF. In DNA, the CDR3 is TGCAGCGTGGGGGGGGGACAGGGATCCACAGATACGCAGTATTTT.

The chain has TRBV7-2 and TRBJ2-7; D not certain. Germline assignment: CDR1 SGHTA and CDR2 FQGNSA. The V and J ends lost 3 bases and 5 bases respectively, with 17 bases between them. The CDR3 length is 15 residues. The CDR3 DNA reads TGTGCCAGCAGCTTTTATGAGTCAATCCCCAACGAGCAGTACTTC. Residues: CASSFYESIPNEQYF.

The chain employs TRBV27 and TRBJ1-5; D not certain. CDR1 is MNHEY, CDR2 SMNVEV, per germline (reference sequence). Trimming cost V 5 bases and J 7 bases, with 9 bases left between them. The CDR3 is made up of 12 amino acids. This CDR3 is CASSPRVQPQHF. In DNA form, the CDR3 reads TGTGCCAGCAGTCCGAGAGTCCAGCCCCAGCATTTT.

J is TRBJ2-5 and V is TRBV4-3; D might be TRBD1 (6 bases). The CDR3 has 14 amino acids. The germline CDR1 and CDR2 sequences are LGHNA and YSLEER. V was shortened by 0 bases and J by 4 bases, with 9 bases between the two germline ends. Here the CDR3 reads CASSQEGRGETQYF. Written as DNA, the CDR3 is TGCGCCAGCAGCCAAGAAGGCAGGGGAGAGACCCAGTACTTC.

This chain uses TRBV19 with TRBJ1-5; 12 positions agree with TRBD1. Germline loops: CDR1 LNHDA, CDR2 SQIVND (reference sequence). This CDR3 is 17 amino acids long. V was pared by 5 bases and J by 7 bases, with 12 bases of the junction left unmatched. This CDR3 is CASSSTGDRGPRQPQHF. CDR3 nucleotides: TGTGCCAGTAGTTCCACCGGGGACAGGGGGCCTAGGCAGCCCCAGCATTTT.

The chain combines TRBV6-2 or TRBV6-3 with TRBJ2-5; 9 positions match TRBD1. The J segment lost 5 bases and the V segment lost 4 bases, leaving 8 bases of the junction unmatched. Per germline, CDR1 MNHEY and CDR2 SVGEGT. The CDR3 is made up of 15 amino acids. CDR3 residues: CASSLQGQGHETQYF. CDR3 DNA sequence: TGTGCCAGCAGTTTACAGGGACAGGGTCACGAGACCCAGTACTTC.

The chain has TRBV6-5 and TRBJ2-7; a possible D gene is TRBD1 (6 bases). Germline V CDR1 and CDR2: MNHEY, SVGAGI. This CDR3 has 13 amino acids. The ends were cut back, 2 bases at V and 10 bases at J, with 15 bases in the middle. CDR3 nucleotides: TGTGCCAGCAGTTACCTGATGGGGGCCTTCCAGTACTTC. Protein sequence: CASSYLMGAFQYF.

The chain is built from TRBV9 and TRBJ1-2, with 10 bases identical to TRBD1. CDR1 and CDR2 from the germline V gene are SGDLS and YYNGEE. With 4 bases clipped from V and 5 bases from J, the junction kept 8 bases outside the gene matches. The CDR3 is made up of 15 amino acids. This CDR3 reads CASSPRTGGRYGYTF. The CDR3 region has the DNA TGTGCCAGCAGCCCTCGGACAGGGGGGCGTTATGGCTACACCTTC. The full variable domain, its missing parts supplied by reference TRBV9 and TRBJ1-2, is DSGVTQTPKHLITATGQRVTLRCSPRSGDLSVYWYQQSLDQGLQFLIQYYNGEERAKGNILERFSAQQFPDLHSELNLSSLELGDSALYFCASSPRTGGRYGYTFGSGTRLTVV.

V usage is TRBV27 and J usage is TRBJ1-4; no clear D gene. This CDR3 is 14 amino acids long. Per the germline V gene, CDR1 is MNHEY and CDR2 is SMNVEV (reference sequence). V lost 2 bases to trimming and J lost 10 bases, with 14 bases between them. CDR3 DNA sequence: TGTGCCAGCAGTTTAAGTGGGGAGTATCGAAAACTGTTTTTT. This sequence encodes CASSLSGEYRKLFF.